Below, 9 T cell receptor beta chains from the same sample are listed, as sequenced in a study of glioma-infiltrating T cells. The iRepertoire nested amplicon-rescue multiplex PCR amplified TCR alpha and beta CDR3s from RNA. MiXCR was run by TCRdb on the multiplex PCR reads, yielding one entry per CDR3 protein. This repertoire shows some 130,000 distinct CDR3 sequences, 20% to 25% found once; its top ten account for roughly a quarter. Sequencing used glioma tissue, nonneoplastic brain tissue, or PBMCs (not recorded which). All receptors come from a human donor with low-grade glioma or glioblastoma, undergoing nonglioma brain surgery, or in good health (not recorded which).

This clonotype was seen a handful of times. The V gene is TRBV7-3, the J gene TRBJ1-6; perhaps TRBD1 as D (5 bases). V lost 0 bases and J 6 bases, leaving 12 bases between the germline ends. The germline V gene encodes CDR1 SGHTA and CDR2 FQGTGA. This CDR3 is built from 16 residues. The CDR3 nucleotides read TGTGCCAGCAGCTTAACGGGCAGGGCCCCTAATTCACCCCTCCACTTT. The encoded protein is CASSLTGRAPNSPLHF.

The V call is TRBV7-9, the J call TRBJ2-1; 9 bases fit TRBD1. Germline V gives CDR1 SEHNR, CDR2 FQNEAQ (reference sequence). The CDR3 extends over 17 amino acids. With 5 bases clipped from V and 0 bases from J, the junction kept 8 bases outside the gene matches. CDR3 in amino acids: CASSEGQGPSSYNEQFF. The CDR3 region has the DNA TGTGCCAGCAGCGAGGGACAGGGCCCAAGCTCCTACAATGAGCAGTTCTTC.

This rearrangement joins TRBV20-1 to TRBJ2-3; D may match TRBD1 or TRBD2 (6 bases each). The CDR3 covers 13 residues. Germline CDR1 and CDR2: DFQATT and SNEGSKA (reference sequence). This CDR3 reads CSLRGAETDTQYF. DNA for the CDR3: TGCAGCCTTAGGGGGGCGGAAACGGATACGCAGTATTTT.

The rearrangement joins TRBV6-6 to TRBJ2-4; D uncertain. Germline-derived CDR1 and CDR2 are MNHNY and SVGAGI (reference sequence). This CDR3 has 14 amino acids. Trimming removed 2 bases from V and 2 bases from J, with 7 bases in between. The CDR3: CASSYGPTKNIQYF. The CDR3 DNA follows: TGTGCCAGCAGTTACGGCCCAACCAAAAACATTCAGTACTTC.

With regard to this clonotype: This could be a read error, since a much larger clone is one nucleotide away. This sequence joins TRBV7-9 and TRBJ1-1; no definite D call. V was clipped by 3 bases and J by 7 bases, with 6 bases between them. Germline CDR1 reads SEHNR; CDR2 reads FQNEAQ (reference sequence). CDR3 length: 11 amino acids. CDR3 amino acids: CASSFGIEAFF. DNA for the CDR3: TGTGCCAGCAGCTTCGGGATTGAAGCTTTCTTT.

This clonotype was seen only a few times. This rearrangement joins TRBV14 to TRBJ2-7; 14 bases are shared with TRBD2. Germline CDR1 and CDR2: SGHDN and FVKESK. The ends lost 3 bases at V and 2 bases at J; junction bases unmatched: 0. The CDR3 has 15 residues. CDR3 protein: CASSQGLAGAYEQYV. The CDR3 coding sequence is TGTGCCAGCAGCCAGGGACTAGCGGGGGCCTACGAGCAGTACGTC.

Comments on this clonotype: A much larger clone sits a single nucleotide away, making a read error possible. The chain has TRBV2 and TRBJ2-2, with a weak D call TRBD1 (6 bases). V shed 5 bases and J shed 3 bases, with 7 bases lying between them. The CDR3 runs to 13 residues. Germline loops: CDR1 SNHLY, CDR2 FYNNEI. In DNA form, the CDR3 reads TGTGCCAGCAGTCAGGGGTACACCGGGGAGCTGTTTTTT. It specifies CASSQGYTGELFF.

The rearrangement joins TRBV2 to TRBJ1-1; D gene ambiguous. The CDR3 sequence is 12 residues long. Trimming left V 8 bases short and J 4 bases short, with 11 bases between. CDR1 is SNHLY, CDR2 FYNNEI, per germline. The CDR3 DNA is TGTGCCAGCTTACCAGGACGCACTGAAGCTTTCTTT. This translates into CASLPGRTEAFF.

About this clonotype itself: Germline and junction disagree at one end, which may indicate a read error. This chain links TRBV7-2 with TRBJ2-1; D unresolved. Germline V gives CDR1 SGHTA, CDR2 FQGNSA. This CDR3 region has 13 residues. As DNA, the CDR3 is TGTGCCAGCAGCTTAGCGCAGCCGGGTGAGCAGCTCTTC. Its protein is CASSLAQPGEQLF. The entire variable domain, with the rest obtained from reference TRBV7-2 and TRBJ2-1, is as follows: GAGVSQSPSNKVTEKGKDVELRCDPISGHTALYWYRQSLGQGLEFLIYFQGNSAPDKSGLPSDRFSAERTGGSVSTLTIQRTQQEDSAVYLCASSLAQPGEQLFGPGTRLTVL.